The clone carrying this T cell receptor (beta chain) was detected only a few times. Antigen: not known. These data originate in a study of CD8+ T cells in alopecia areata. Study conclusions and caveats: Patients displayed less clarity in TCR sharing than mice, a finding possibly related to HLA.

Sequencing used cDNA as its template, made by extracting RNA and reverse transcribing it. Sequenced by immunoSEQ multiplex PCR; TCRdb stores in-frame clones only, minus some. The table has more than 200,000 clones, roughly 64% seen once. The CDR3 contains 14 residues. Germline V CDR1 and CDR2: SNHLY, FYNNEI. V was pared by 10 bases and J by 2 bases, with 4 bases of the junction left unmatched. Treatment described: oral pan-JAK inhibitor, 5-10 mg twice daily. The chain employs TRBV2 and TRBJ2-1; 11 nucleotides align to TRBD2. The specimen comprised CD4+ T cells sorted from blood, sampled at week 4, from a patient treated with tofacitinib. The TCR was taken from a human donor with alopecia areata. The CDR3, as DNA: TGTGCCACCGGGACTAGCGGCCCCTACAATGAGCAGTTCTTC. Amino acid sequence: CATGTSGPYNEQFF. Full variable domain (remainder filled in from reference TRBV2 and TRBJ2-1): EPEVTQTPSHQVTQMGQEVILRCVPISNHLYFYWYRQILGQKVEFLVSFYNNEISEKSEIFDDQFSVERPDGSNFTLKIRSTKLEDSAMYFCATGTSGPYNEQFFGPGTRLTVL.